These 17 T cell receptor beta chains share one sample of origin, sequenced in a study of CD8 T cells in ankylosing spondylitis. TCRdb used MiXCR to reprocess the 5' RACE reads, holding one entry per CDR3 protein. Seen here are about 35,000 distinct CDR3 sequences, approximately 3% observed once, and the top ten hold 2.5% to 3.5%. Source material: blood, either unsorted or a sorted T cell fraction (not recorded which). These receptor sequences come from a male donor with ankylosing spondylitis or in good health (not recorded which).

This clonotype came up many times. The chain links TRBV9 to TRBJ2-4, with D unclear. Per germline, CDR1 SGDLS and CDR2 YYNGEE. This CDR3 region has 15 residues. Trimming took off 1 base at V and 1 base at J, with 9 bases between the two ends. CDR3 sequence reads: CASSVSGAAKNIQYF. The CDR3 nucleotides are TGTGCCAGCAGCGTATCAGGTGCGGCCAAAAACATTCAGTACTTC.

This clonotype was counted at least ten times. This chain joins TRBV9 and TRBJ2-5; the D call may be TRBD1 or TRBD2 (5 bases each). The CDR3 loop spans 15 amino acids. Germline loops: CDR1 SGDLS, CDR2 YYNGEE. The ends were cut back, 1 base at V and 3 bases at J, with 13 bases in the middle. This CDR3 reads CASSVSGTSKETQYF. The CDR3 DNA reads as TGTGCCAGCAGCGTATCAGGGACCTCTAAAGAGACCCAGTACTTC.

This clonotype was picked up many times. The chain recombines TRBV9 with TRBJ2-3; D call uncertain. The V and J ends lost 0 bases and 1 base respectively, with 12 bases between them. Germline CDR1 SGDLS, CDR2 YYNGEE. The length of the CDR3 is 16 residues. CDR3 bases: TGTGCCAGCAGCGTAGAGCGTGACTGGCGCACAGATACGCAGTATTTT. As protein: CASSVERDWRTDTQYF.

This clonotype was seen ten or more times. V and J are TRBV9 and TRBJ2-3; 7 bases map to TRBD2. Trimming removed 0 bases from V and 0 bases from J; junction bases left unmatched: 4. The germline gives CDR1 SGDLS, CDR2 YYNGEE. The CDR3 sequence is 16 residues long. Here the CDR3 reads CASSVEAGTSTDTQYF. The CDR3 DNA reads as TGTGCCAGCAGCGTAGAAGCGGGGACTAGCACAGATACGCAGTATTTT. Supplemented by reference TRBV9 and TRBJ2-3, the full variable domain reads DSGVTQTPKHLITATGQRVTLRCSPRSGDLSVYWYQQSLDQGLQFLIQYYNGEERAKGNILERFSAQQFPDLHSELNLSSLELGDSALYFCASSVEAGTSTDTQYFGPGTRLTVL.

This clonotype was found many times. V gene TRBV9 combines with J gene TRBJ2-2; TRBD2 matches at 10 bases. After removal of 5 bases from V and 6 bases from J, the junction contained 10 bases not matched to a gene. Germline CDR1 reads SGDLS; CDR2 reads YYNGEE. The CDR3 spans 16 residues. This CDR3 reads CASSATAGTSAGELFF. CDR3 DNA: TGTGCCAGCAGTGCAACCGCCGGGACTAGCGCCGGGGAGCTGTTTTTT.

At least ten counts were recorded for this clonotype. The chain has TRBV9 and TRBJ2-5, with D tentatively TRBD1 (6 bases). Germline V gene lookup returns CDR1 SGDLS and CDR2 YYNGEE. The CDR3 has 14 amino acids. With 0 bases removed from V and 3 bases from J, the gap between germline ends came to 9 bases. CDR3 DNA sequence: TGTGCCAGCAGCGTAGCGACAGGAAAAGAGACCCAGTACTTC. This codes for CASSVATGKETQYF.

This clonotype was seen many times. CDR3 loop: CASSVGGTSGEQETQYF. As DNA, the CDR3 is TGTGCCAGCAGCGTAGGTGGGACTAGCGGGGAACAAGAGACCCAGTACTTC. The chain employs TRBV9 and TRBJ2-5; TRBD2 matches at 13 bases. With 0 bases clipped from V and 2 bases from J, the junction kept 4 bases outside the gene matches. The CDR3 totals 17 residues. Germline values: CDR1 SGDLS, CDR2 YYNGEE.

This clonotype was observed many times. The V gene is TRBV9, the J gene TRBJ2-1, with D unclear. Trimming pared 0 bases from V and 0 bases from J, leaving 7 bases between. Germline values: CDR1 SGDLS, CDR2 YYNGEE. The CDR3 has 15 residues. The CDR3 is CASSVDHRSYNEQFF. CDR3 DNA: TGTGCCAGCAGCGTAGACCACCGCTCCTACAATGAGCAGTTCTTC.

This clonotype was recorded many times. This chain links TRBV9 with TRBJ1-5, with no clear D. Looked up from germline, CDR1 is SGDLS and CDR2 is YYNGEE. V was trimmed by 0 bases and J by 8 bases, leaving 18 bases between them. The CDR3 sequence is 16 residues long. The CDR3 reads CASSVGAGSSLEPQHF. The CDR3 DNA reads TGTGCCAGCAGCGTAGGGGCTGGGAGCTCACTGGAGCCCCAGCATTTT.

This clonotype has a count of ten or more. The CDR3 sequence: CASSDGAGGSSDTQYF. In DNA, the CDR3 is TGTGCCAGCAGCGACGGGGCAGGGGGCTCATCAGATACGCAGTATTTT. This chain links TRBV9 with TRBJ2-3; 8 nucleotides match TRBD1. Losses at the gene ends were 3 bases for V and 4 bases for J; bases not matched to a gene: 10. Germline-derived CDR1 and CDR2 are SGDLS and YYNGEE. The CDR3 extends over 16 amino acids.

In its sample, this clonotype was seen many times. V gene TRBV9 combines with J gene TRBJ1-3; TRBD1 is a possible D gene (5 bases). Germline V gene sequence: CDR1 SGDLS, CDR2 YYNGEE. Trimming removed 4 bases at V and 2 bases at J, with 16 bases between. The CDR3 has 16 residues. The CDR3 sequence is CASSLSPGTAGNTIYF. The CDR3 DNA is TGTGCCAGCAGCCTTAGTCCCGGGACCGCTGGAAACACCATATATTTT. Drawing the rest from reference TRBV9 and TRBJ1-3, the complete variable domain is DSGVTQTPKHLITATGQRVTLRCSPRSGDLSVYWYQQSLDQGLQFLIQYYNGEERAKGNILERFSAQQFPDLHSELNLSSLELGDSALYFCASSLSPGTAGNTIYFGEGSWLTVV.

The table lists this clonotype with many counts. The gene calls are TRBV9 and TRBJ2-2; TRBD2 matches at 8 bases. Germline CDR1 reads SGDLS; CDR2 reads YYNGEE. This CDR3 comprises 15 residues. The V gene end was trimmed by 6 bases and the J gene end by 7 bases; junction bases not matched to a gene: 11. The CDR3 sequence is CASNPRGGDNGELFF. The CDR3 bases are TGTGCCAGCAACCCCCGGGGGGGCGATAACGGGGAGCTGTTTTTT.

This clonotype was seen repeatedly, ten times or more. The rearrangement uses TRBV9 and TRBJ1-4, with TRBD1 identical over 7 bases. Germline CDR1 and CDR2: SGDLS and YYNGEE. The J segment lost 6 bases and the V segment lost 3 bases, leaving 8 bases of the junction unmatched. The CDR3 runs to 15 residues. DNA for the CDR3: TGTGCCAGCAGCGCGTTGGACAGGTTGTATGAAAAACTGTTTTTT. Amino acid sequence: CASSALDRLYEKLFF.

This clonotype was seen repeatedly, ten times or more. The genes are TRBV9 and TRBJ1-3, with a tentative D call TRBD1 (6 bases). CDR1 and CDR2 from the germline V gene are SGDLS and YYNGEE. Deletions cut 6 bases from V and 4 bases from J, with 14 bases between. CDR3 size: 14 residues. CDR3 protein: CASNKGVDGNTIYF. In nucleotides, the CDR3 is TGTGCCAGCAATAAGGGGGTAGACGGAAACACCATATATTTT.

At least ten counts were recorded for this clonotype. The chain employs TRBV9 and TRBJ2-2; D might be TRBD1 (5 bases). CDR1 and CDR2 from the germline V gene are SGDLS and YYNGEE. The ends were cut back, 1 base at V and 0 bases at J, with 10 bases in the middle. The CDR3 totals 16 residues. CDR3 DNA: TGTGCCAGCAGCGTATCTGCGGACACGAACACCGGGGAGCTGTTTTTT. Amino acids: CASSVSADTNTGELFF. The full variable domain, its missing parts supplied by reference TRBV9 and TRBJ2-2, is DSGVTQTPKHLITATGQRVTLRCSPRSGDLSVYWYQQSLDQGLQFLIQYYNGEERAKGNILERFSAQQFPDLHSELNLSSLELGDSALYFCASSVSADTNTGELFFGEGSRLTVL.

Many counts were recorded for this clonotype. This chain joins TRBV9 and TRBJ2-6; D not resolved. The germline gives CDR1 SGDLS, CDR2 YYNGEE. Trimming took off 3 bases at V and 4 bases at J, with 14 bases between the two ends. The CDR3 loop spans 16 amino acids. This chain's CDR3 is CASSATPQPGANVLTF. In DNA form, the CDR3 reads TGTGCCAGCAGCGCCACTCCTCAGCCCGGGGCCAACGTCCTGACTTTC.

The chain has TRBV24-1 and TRBJ1-5, with D perhaps TRBD1 (5 bases). The CDR3 length is 16 residues. The germline V gene has CDR1 KGHDR and CDR2 SFDVKD. The V and J ends lost 8 bases and 6 bases respectively, with 22 bases between them. The CDR3 region has the DNA TGTGCCACCACCCCCTCAACGGGGGATGCCGTTCAGCCCCAGCATTTT. Translating gives CATTPSTGDAVQPQHF.